The next 20 T cell receptor beta chains were all read from a single sample in a study of blood T cell repertoires in COVID-19. Method: immunoSEQ multiplex PCR; TCRdb's copy keeps in-frame clones and lacks some. Of some 400,000 clones listed, approximately 86% were seen once; the top ten hold around 2.9%. The material sequenced was peripheral blood. The receptor source for this set is a human donor in a cohort sampled during active COVID-19.

The chain combines TRBV2 with TRBJ2-3; D might be TRBD2 (6 bases). Trimming took 1 base from V and 3 from J, leaving 17 bases between them. The V gene's germline CDR1 is SNHLY and CDR2 FYNNEI. CDR3 length: 17 residues. The CDR3 sequence is CASSEGRRRDVTDTQYF. DNA of the CDR3: TGTGCCAGCAGTGAAGGGCGCAGGAGGGATGTTACAGATACGCAGTATTTT.

The V gene is TRBV27, the J gene TRBJ2-1; D perhaps matches TRBD2 (6 bases). The CDR3 is 16 residues long. Trimming removed 2 bases at V and 4 bases at J, with 15 bases between. Germline CDR1 MNHEY, CDR2 SMNVEV (reference sequence). The CDR3 protein is CASSLISGAGYNEQFF. CDR3 nucleotide sequence: TGTGCCAGCAGTTTAATATCGGGAGCGGGTTACAATGAGCAGTTCTTC.

This clone was counted only a few times. The rearrangement uses TRBV30 and TRBJ1-2, with 7 positions matching TRBD1. This CDR3 is built from 12 residues. The germline gives CDR1 GTSNPN, CDR2 SVGIG (reference sequence). The V and J ends lost 6 bases and 7 bases, in that order; junction bases with no gene match: 8. This chain's CDR3 is CACRDRKSGYTF. The CDR3 DNA reads TGTGCCTGCAGGGACAGAAAATCTGGCTACACCTTC.

The chain is built from TRBV25-1 and TRBJ2-7; D is perhaps TRBD1 (6 bases). V gave up 7 bases and J gave up 5 bases, with 12 bases separating them. Germline V gene data show CDR1 as MGHDK and CDR2 as SYGVNS. This CDR3 is built from 12 residues. CDR3 DNA: TGTGCCAGCACAACAGGGTACCACGAGCAGTACTTC. This codes for CASTTGYHEQYF.

The rearrangement joins TRBV9 to TRBJ2-2; TRBD1 is a possible D gene (6 bases). The CDR3 has 16 amino acids. V was clipped by 0 bases and J by 4 bases, with 13 bases between them. CDR1 and CDR2 from the germline V gene are SGDLS and YYNGEE. Written as DNA, the CDR3 is TGTGCCAGCAGCGTAGGTGTCGGACAGACCACCGGGGAGCTGTTTTTT. Protein product: CASSVGVGQTTGELFF.

The sample holds a few counts of this clone. This chain links TRBV11-2 with TRBJ2-3; D unclear. This CDR3 contains 13 residues. CDR1 is SGHAT and CDR2 is FQNNGV in the germline V gene. Trimming left V 1 base short and J 6 bases short, with 8 bases between. The CDR3 reads CASSLGAPDTQYF. The CDR3, as DNA: TGTGCCAGCAGCTTAGGGGCGCCGGATACGCAGTATTTT.

The rearrangement links TRBV7-2 to TRBJ1-2; D might be TRBD1 (5 bases). Germline CDR1 reads SGHTA; CDR2 reads FQGNSA. Trimming pared 2 bases from V and 3 bases from J, leaving 16 bases between. The CDR3 loop spans 16 amino acids. The CDR3 DNA reads as TGTGCCAGCAGCTTAACCGGCAGGGAAGGATACTATGGCTACACCTTC. This gives the protein CASSLTGREGYYGYTF.

The chain is built from TRBV5-6 and TRBJ2-1, with TRBD1 identical over 9 bases. Germline CDR1 and CDR2: SGHDT and YYEEEE. This CDR3 has 17 amino acids. The J segment lost 8 bases and the V segment lost 0 bases, leaving 12 bases of the junction unmatched. Here the CDR3 reads CASSLAVSTGGQDEQFF. The CDR3 coding sequence is TGTGCCAGCAGCTTGGCCGTTTCAACAGGGGGCCAGGATGAGCAGTTCTTC.

The genes are TRBV6-2 or TRBV6-3 and TRBJ1-1, with D possibly TRBD1 on 6 matching bases. Germline V gene sequence: CDR1 MNHEY, CDR2 SVGEGT. The V end was cut by 4 bases, the J end by 8 bases, with 11 bases between. The CDR3 is 12 amino acids. CDR3 amino acids: CASSSTGLEAFF. Here the CDR3 DNA reads TGTGCCAGCAGTTCTACAGGGCTGGAAGCTTTCTTT.

This sequence joins TRBV7-2 and TRBJ1-5; 7 bases line up with TRBD1. The V segment lost 4 bases and the J segment 11 bases; nucleotides outside the gene matches: 8. Germline V lookup: CDR1 SGHTA, CDR2 FQGNSA. The CDR3 length is 13 residues. The CDR3 DNA is TGTGCCAGCAGCTCACAGGGGTTTGGAGCCCAGCATTTT. This codes for CASSSQGFGAQHF.

This clone occurred a few times. Other DNA sequences within the sample encode an identical CDR3. V is TRBV9 and J is TRBJ2-7; the D gene is possibly TRBD1 (6 bases). Trimming stripped 2 bases from V and 0 bases from J, with 9 bases between. Per the germline V gene, CDR1 is SGDLS and CDR2 is YYNGEE. This CDR3 has 14 amino acids. This CDR3 is CASSVRGSSYEQYF. CDR3 nucleotides: TGTGCCAGCAGCGTGAGGGGGAGCTCCTACGAGCAGTACTTC.

The V gene is TRBV5-1, the J gene TRBJ2-5, with a possible D match to TRBD2 (6 bases). In germline, CDR1 is SGHRS, CDR2 YFSETQ. This CDR3 region has 17 residues. The germline V and J ends were trimmed by 2 bases and 5 bases, with 22 bases remaining between them. The CDR3 coding sequence is TGCGCCAGCAGCTTCGGCTCGGGACTCGACCAAGTGGAGACCCAGTACTTC. This encodes CASSFGSGLDQVETQYF.

The chain couples TRBV6-6 to TRBJ2-2; 11 bases are shared with TRBD2. From germline, CDR1 is MNHNY and CDR2 SVGAGI (reference sequence). V was pared by 5 bases and J by 7 bases, with 9 bases of the junction left unmatched. CDR3 length: 16 amino acids. Written as DNA, the CDR3 is TGTGCCAGCAGTCTCAATAGCGGGAGGGCCAACGGGGAGCTGTTTTTT. This sequence encodes CASSLNSGRANGELFF.

The genes are TRBV7-3 and TRBJ2-3, with D tentatively TRBD1 (6 bases). V lost 5 bases to trimming and J lost 2 bases, with 14 bases between them. The CDR3 runs 15 residues. The germline V gene has CDR1 SGHTA and CDR2 FQGTGA. CDR3 sequence (DNA): TGTGCCAGCAGCCCTCAAGGGGGATACACAGATACGCAGTATTTT. This gives the protein CASSPQGGYTDTQYF.

The CDR3 reads CATSSKSASMRGYTF. CDR3 coding DNA: TGTGCCACCAGCTCTAAGAGTGCGTCGATGCGAGGCTACACCTTC. This chain uses TRBV15 with TRBJ1-2; D not certain. CDR1 LNHNV and CDR2 YYDKDF come from the germline V gene (reference sequence). The CDR3 extends over 15 amino acids. With 5 bases removed from V and 8 bases from J, the gap between germline ends came to 21 bases.

The chain is built from TRBV7-3 and TRBJ1-1; a possible D gene is TRBD1 (5 bases). Germline assignment: CDR1 SGHTA and CDR2 FQGTGA. V lost 6 bases to trimming and J lost 3 bases, with 14 bases between them. This CDR3 region has 14 residues. The CDR3 reads CASSRGTEDTEAFF. The CDR3 coding sequence is TGTGCCAGCAGTAGGGGCACAGAAGACACTGAAGCTTTCTTT. The full variable domain, its missing parts supplied by reference TRBV7-3 and TRBJ1-1, is GAGVSQTPSNKVTEKGKYVELRCDPISGHTALYWYRQSLGQGPEFLIYFQGTGAADDSGLPNDRFFAVRPEGSVSTLKIQRTERGDSAVYLCASSRGTEDTEAFFGQGTRLTVV.

This chain connects TRBV7-8 to TRBJ2-7; 14 positions match TRBD2. Unmatched junction bases numbered 14, after V lost 4 bases and J lost 9 bases. CDR3 length: 17 residues. Per germline, CDR1 SGHVS and CDR2 FQNEAQ. CDR3 nucleotides: TGTGCCAGCAGCTCCCTCGTCCCGGGACTAGCGGGAGCGGCGCAGTACTTC. It codes for CASSSLVPGLAGAAQYF. The complete variable domain, with remaining parts taken from reference TRBV7-8 and TRBJ2-7, reads GAGVSQSPRYKVAKRGQDVALRCDPISGHVSLFWYQQALGQGPEFLTYFQNEAQLDKSGLPSDRFFAERPEGSVSTLKIQRTQQEDSAVYLCASSSLVPGLAGAAQYFGPGTRLTVT.

The chain joins TRBV18 to TRBJ2-7; 7 bases align to TRBD2. The CDR3 contains 14 residues. Germline CDR1 is KGHSH and CDR2 is LQKENI. The trim removed 1 base at V and 2 bases at J, leaving 2 bases unmatched. CDR3 coding DNA: TGTGCCAGCTCACCACGTCTAGCGGCCTACGAGCAGTACTTC. This codes for CASSPRLAAYEQYF.

J is TRBJ2-1 and V is TRBV7-3; maybe TRBD1 (5 bases). Germline CDR1 is SGHTA and CDR2 is FQGTGA. V dropped 2 bases and J dropped 9 bases, with 11 bases sitting between them. The CDR3 has 13 residues. This chain's CDR3 is CASSLLGASEQFF. CDR3 in DNA: TGTGCCAGCAGCTTATTAGGGGCCAGTGAGCAGTTCTTC.

The chain recombines TRBV11-2 with TRBJ2-1; 9 nucleotides align to TRBD2. The length of the CDR3 is 14 residues. The V segment lost 6 bases and the J segment 5 bases; nucleotides outside the gene matches: 5. Germline-derived CDR1 and CDR2 are SGHAT and FQNNGV. As DNA, the CDR3 is TGTGCCAGCAGTCCTAGCGGGAATAACAATGAGCAGTTCTTC. This encodes CASSPSGNNNEQFF.